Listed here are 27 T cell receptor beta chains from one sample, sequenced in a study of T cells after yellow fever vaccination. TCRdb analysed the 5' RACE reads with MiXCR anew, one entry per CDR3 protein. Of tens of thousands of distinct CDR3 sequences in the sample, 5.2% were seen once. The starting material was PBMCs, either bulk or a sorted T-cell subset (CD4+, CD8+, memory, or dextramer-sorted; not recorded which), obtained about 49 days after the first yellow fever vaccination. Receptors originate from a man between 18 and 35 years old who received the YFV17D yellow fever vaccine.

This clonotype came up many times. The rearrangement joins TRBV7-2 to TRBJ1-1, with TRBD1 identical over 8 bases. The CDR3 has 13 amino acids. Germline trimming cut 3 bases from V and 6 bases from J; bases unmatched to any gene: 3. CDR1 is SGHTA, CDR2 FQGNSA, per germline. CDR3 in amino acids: CASSFYRGAEAFF. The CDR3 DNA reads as TGTGCCAGCAGCTTCTACAGGGGGGCTGAAGCTTTCTTT.

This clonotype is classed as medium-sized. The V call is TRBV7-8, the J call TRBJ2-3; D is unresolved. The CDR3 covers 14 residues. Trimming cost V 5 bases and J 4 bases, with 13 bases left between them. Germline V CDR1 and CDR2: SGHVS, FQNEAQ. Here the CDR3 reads CASSLRAGSDTQYF. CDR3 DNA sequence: TGTGCCAGCAGCCTTCGTGCCGGGTCAGATACGCAGTATTTT.

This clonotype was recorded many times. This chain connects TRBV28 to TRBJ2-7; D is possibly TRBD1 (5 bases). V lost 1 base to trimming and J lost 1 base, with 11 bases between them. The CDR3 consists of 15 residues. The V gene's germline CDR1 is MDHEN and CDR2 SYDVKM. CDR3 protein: CASSLYAPGSYEQYF. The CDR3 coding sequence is TGTGCCAGCAGTTTATACGCCCCAGGGTCCTACGAGCAGTACTTC.

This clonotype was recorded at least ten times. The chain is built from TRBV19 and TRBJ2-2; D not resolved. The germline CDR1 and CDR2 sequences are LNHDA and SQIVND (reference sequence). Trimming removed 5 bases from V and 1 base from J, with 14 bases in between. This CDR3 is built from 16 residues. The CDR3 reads CASSGWRVGNTGELFF. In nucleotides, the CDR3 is TGTGCCAGTAGTGGGTGGCGAGTTGGGAACACCGGGGAGCTGTTTTTT. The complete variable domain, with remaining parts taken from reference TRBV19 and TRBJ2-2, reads DGGITQSPKYLFRKEGQNVTLSCEQNLNHDAMYWYRQDPGQGLRLIYYSQIVNDFQKGDIAEGYSVSREKKESFPLTVTSAQKNPTAFYLCASSGWRVGNTGELFFGEGSRLTVL.

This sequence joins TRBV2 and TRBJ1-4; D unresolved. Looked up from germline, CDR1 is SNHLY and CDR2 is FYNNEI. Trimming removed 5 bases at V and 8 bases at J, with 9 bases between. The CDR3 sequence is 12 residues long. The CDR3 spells CASSTTREKLFF. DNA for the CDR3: TGTGCCAGCAGTACGACCAGAGAAAAACTGTTTTTT.

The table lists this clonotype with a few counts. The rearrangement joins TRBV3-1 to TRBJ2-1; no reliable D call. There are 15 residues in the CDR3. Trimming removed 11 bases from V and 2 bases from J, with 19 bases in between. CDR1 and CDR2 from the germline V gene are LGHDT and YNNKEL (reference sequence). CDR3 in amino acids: CACTQGPQTYNEQFF. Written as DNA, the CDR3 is TGTGCCTGCACCCAAGGTCCACAGACCTACAATGAGCAGTTCTTC.

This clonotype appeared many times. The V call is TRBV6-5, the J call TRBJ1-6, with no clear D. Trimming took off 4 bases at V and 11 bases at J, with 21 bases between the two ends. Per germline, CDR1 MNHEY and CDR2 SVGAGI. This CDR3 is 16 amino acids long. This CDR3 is CASSSRALPAIPPLHF. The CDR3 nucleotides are TGTGCCAGCAGTTCCCGGGCTCTCCCAGCAATACCACCCCTCCACTTT.

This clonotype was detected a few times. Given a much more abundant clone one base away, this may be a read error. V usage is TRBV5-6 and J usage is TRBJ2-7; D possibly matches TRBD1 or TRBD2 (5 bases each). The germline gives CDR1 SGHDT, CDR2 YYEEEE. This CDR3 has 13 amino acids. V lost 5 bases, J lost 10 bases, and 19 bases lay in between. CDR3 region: CASSIGTHDGQYV. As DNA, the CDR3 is TGTGCCAGCAGTATCGGGACCCATGACGGACAGTACGTC.

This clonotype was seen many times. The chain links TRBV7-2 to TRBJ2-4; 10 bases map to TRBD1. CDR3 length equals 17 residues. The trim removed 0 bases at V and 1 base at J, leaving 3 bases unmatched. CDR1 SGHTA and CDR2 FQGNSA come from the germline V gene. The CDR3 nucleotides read TGTGCCAGCAGCTTAGCGCAGGGACAGGGGGCCAAAAACATTCAGTACTTC. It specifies CASSLAQGQGAKNIQYF.

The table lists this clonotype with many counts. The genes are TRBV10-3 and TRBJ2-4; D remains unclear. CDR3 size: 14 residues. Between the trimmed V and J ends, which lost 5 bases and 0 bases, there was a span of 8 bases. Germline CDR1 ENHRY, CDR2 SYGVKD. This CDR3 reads CAISSPLAKNIQYF. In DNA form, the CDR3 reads TGTGCCATCAGTTCTCCTTTAGCCAAAAACATTCAGTACTTC.

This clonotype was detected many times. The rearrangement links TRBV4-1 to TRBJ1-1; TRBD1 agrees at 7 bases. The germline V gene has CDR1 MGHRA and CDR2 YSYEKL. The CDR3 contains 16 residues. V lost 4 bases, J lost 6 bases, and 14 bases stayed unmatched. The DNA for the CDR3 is TGCGCCAGCAGCCCCGGGCTACGGAGGGACAGATCTGAAGCTTTCTTT. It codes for CASSPGLRRDRSEAFF.

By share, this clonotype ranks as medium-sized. The CDR3 protein is CSVADGVLGNQPQHF. In DNA, the CDR3 is TGCAGCGTGGCTGACGGGGTATTAGGCAATCAGCCCCAGCATTTT. The rearrangement uses TRBV29-1 and TRBJ1-5; D not resolved. From germline, CDR1 is SQVTM and CDR2 ANQGSEA. Between the trimmed V and J ends, which lost 6 bases and 2 bases, there was a span of 17 bases. The CDR3 runs 15 residues.

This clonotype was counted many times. The CDR3 DNA reads TGTGCCAGCTCACCCTTGAACGAGCAGTACTTC. Amino acid sequence: CASSPLNEQYF. The rearrangement uses TRBV18 and TRBJ2-7; D is unresolved. CDR1 KGHSH and CDR2 LQKENI come from the germline V gene. The CDR3 covers 11 residues. V shed 3 bases and J shed 5 bases, with 5 bases lying between them.

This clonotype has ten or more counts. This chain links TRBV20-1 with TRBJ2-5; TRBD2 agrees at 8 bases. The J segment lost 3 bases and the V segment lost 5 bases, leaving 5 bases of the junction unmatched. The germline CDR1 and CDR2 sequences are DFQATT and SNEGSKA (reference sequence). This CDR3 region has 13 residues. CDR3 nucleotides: TGCAGTGCTCCGCGGGGGGCTGAAGAGACCCAGTACTTC. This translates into CSAPRGAEETQYF.

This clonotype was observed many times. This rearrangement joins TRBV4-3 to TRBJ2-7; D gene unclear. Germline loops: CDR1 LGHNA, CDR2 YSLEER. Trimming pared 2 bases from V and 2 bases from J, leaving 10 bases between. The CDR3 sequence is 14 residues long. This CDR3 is CASSQRTDTYEQYF. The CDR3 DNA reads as TGCGCCAGCAGCCAAAGAACAGATACCTACGAGCAGTACTTC.

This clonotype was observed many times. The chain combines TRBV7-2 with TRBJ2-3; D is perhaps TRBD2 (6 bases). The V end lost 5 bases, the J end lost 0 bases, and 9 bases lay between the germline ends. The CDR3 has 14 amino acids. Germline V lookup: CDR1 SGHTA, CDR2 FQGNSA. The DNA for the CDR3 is TGTGCCAGCAGCCGACTAGGAAGCACAGATACGCAGTATTTT. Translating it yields CASSRLGSTDTQYF.

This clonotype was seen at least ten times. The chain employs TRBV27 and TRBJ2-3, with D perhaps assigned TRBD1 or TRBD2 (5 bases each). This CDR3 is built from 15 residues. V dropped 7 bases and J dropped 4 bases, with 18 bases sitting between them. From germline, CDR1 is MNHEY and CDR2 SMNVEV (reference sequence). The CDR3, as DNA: TGTGCCAGCACCCTACTGGGGGATAGTCCAGATACGCAGTATTTT. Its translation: CASTLLGDSPDTQYF.

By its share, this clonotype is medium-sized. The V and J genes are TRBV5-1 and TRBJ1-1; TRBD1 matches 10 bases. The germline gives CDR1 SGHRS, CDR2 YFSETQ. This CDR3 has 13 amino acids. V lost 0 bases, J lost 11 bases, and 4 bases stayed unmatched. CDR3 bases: TGCGCCAGCAGCTTGGGGGACAGGGGAAAGGCTTTCTTT. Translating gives CASSLGDRGKAFF. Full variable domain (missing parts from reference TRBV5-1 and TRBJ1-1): KAGVTQTPRYLIKTRGQQVTLSCSPISGHRSVSWYQQTPGQGLQFLFEYFSETQRNKGNFPGRFSGRQFSNSRSEMNVSTLELGDSALYLCASSLGDRGKAFFGQGTRLTVV.

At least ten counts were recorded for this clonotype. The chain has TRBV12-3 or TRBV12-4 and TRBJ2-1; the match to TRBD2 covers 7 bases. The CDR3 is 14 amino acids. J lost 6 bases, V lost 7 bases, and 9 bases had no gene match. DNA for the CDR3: TGTGCCAGCACCTCGTCGACTAGCACCAATGAGCAGTTCTTC. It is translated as CASTSSTSTNEQFF.

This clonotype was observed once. The chain's CDR3 is CASSQGGWANTEAFF. As DNA, the CDR3 is TGCGCCAGCAGCCAAGGGGGGTGGGCGAACACTGAAGCTTTCTTT. V is TRBV4-1 and J is TRBJ1-1, with a weak D call TRBD1 (5 bases). The V end was cut by 1 base, the J end by 1 base, with 10 bases between. CDR1 is MGHRA and CDR2 is YSYEKL in the germline V gene. This CDR3 contains 15 residues.

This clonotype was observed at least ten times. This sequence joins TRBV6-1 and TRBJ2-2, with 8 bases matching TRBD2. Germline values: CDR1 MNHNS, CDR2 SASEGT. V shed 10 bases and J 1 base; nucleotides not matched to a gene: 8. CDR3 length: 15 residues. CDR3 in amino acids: CATHGSGENTGELFF. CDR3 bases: TGTGCCACCCACGGTAGCGGGGAGAACACCGGGGAGCTGTTTTTT.

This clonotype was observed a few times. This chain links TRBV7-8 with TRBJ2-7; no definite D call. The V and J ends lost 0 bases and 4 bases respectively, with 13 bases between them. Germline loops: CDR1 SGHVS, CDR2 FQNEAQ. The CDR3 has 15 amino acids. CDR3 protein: CASSLARSAWYEQYF. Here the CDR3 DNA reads TGTGCCAGCAGCTTAGCGCGATCGGCGTGGTACGAGCAGTACTTC.

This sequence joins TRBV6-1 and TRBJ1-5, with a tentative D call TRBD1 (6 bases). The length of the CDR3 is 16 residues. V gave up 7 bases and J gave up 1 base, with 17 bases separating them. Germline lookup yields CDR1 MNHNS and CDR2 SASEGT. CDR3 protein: CASTKPNTGSNQPQHF. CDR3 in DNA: TGTGCCAGCACCAAGCCCAATACAGGGAGCAATCAGCCCCAGCATTTT.

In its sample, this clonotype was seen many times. CDR3 in amino acids: CASSLGHTDSPLHF. CDR3 nucleotide sequence: TGCGCCAGCAGCTTAGGTCACACGGATTCACCCCTCCACTTT. J is TRBJ1-6 and V is TRBV5-1; no reliable D call. The CDR3 has 14 residues. Germline loops: CDR1 SGHRS, CDR2 YFSETQ. The germline V and J ends were trimmed by 2 bases and 8 bases, with 11 bases remaining between them.

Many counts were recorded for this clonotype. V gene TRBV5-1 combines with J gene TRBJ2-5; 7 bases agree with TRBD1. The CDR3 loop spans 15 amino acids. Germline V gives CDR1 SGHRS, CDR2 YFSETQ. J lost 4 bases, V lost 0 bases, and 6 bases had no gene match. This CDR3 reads CASSLARTGSETQYF. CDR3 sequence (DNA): TGCGCCAGCAGCTTGGCTAGGACAGGATCAGAGACCCAGTACTTC.

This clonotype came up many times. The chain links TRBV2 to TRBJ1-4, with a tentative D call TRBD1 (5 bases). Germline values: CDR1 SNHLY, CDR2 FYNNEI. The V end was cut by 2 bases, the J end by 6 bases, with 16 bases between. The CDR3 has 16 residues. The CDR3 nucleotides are TGTGCCAGCAGTGAATGGGAATGGGGGGTTTATGAAAAACTGTTTTTT. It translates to CASSEWEWGVYEKLFF.

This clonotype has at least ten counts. The CDR3, as DNA: TGCGCCAGCCACGAGGGATGGGCAGGGGGCACCTACGAGCAGTACTTC. The encoded protein is CASHEGWAGGTYEQYF. V and J are TRBV5-1 and TRBJ2-7; TRBD1 matches 8 bases. V lost 7 bases, J lost 2 bases, and 14 bases stayed unmatched. CDR3 size: 16 residues. Looked up from germline, CDR1 is SGHRS and CDR2 is YFSETQ.